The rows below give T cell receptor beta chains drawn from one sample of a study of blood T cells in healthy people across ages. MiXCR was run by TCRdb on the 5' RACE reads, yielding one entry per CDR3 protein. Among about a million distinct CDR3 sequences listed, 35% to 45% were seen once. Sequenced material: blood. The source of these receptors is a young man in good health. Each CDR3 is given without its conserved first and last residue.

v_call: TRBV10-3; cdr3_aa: AISEARQGNYGYT
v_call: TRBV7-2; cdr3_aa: ASSWSGIPKDNEQF
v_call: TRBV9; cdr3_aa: ASSGGMETQY
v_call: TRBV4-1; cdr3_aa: ASSQDTSGGASSYNEQF
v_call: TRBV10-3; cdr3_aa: AISALFSGESGANVLT
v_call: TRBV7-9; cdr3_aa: ASSFFGAGIYTGELF
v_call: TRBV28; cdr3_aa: ASSRGNNEKLF
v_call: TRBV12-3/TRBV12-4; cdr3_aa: ASRLAGTNTEAF
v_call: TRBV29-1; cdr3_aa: SVDFGGIDQPQH
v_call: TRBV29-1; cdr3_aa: SVRVGPDTGELF
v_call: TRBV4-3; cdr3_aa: ASSEGQGTDTQY
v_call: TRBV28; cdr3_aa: ASSYGLNNSPLH
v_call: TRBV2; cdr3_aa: ASRDVPSNQPQH
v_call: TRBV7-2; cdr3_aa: ASSYGFGAYNEQF
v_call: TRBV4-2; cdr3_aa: ASSQESLAGGPYNEQF
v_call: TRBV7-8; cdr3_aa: ASSQVAVSYEQY
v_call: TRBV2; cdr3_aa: ASRLTRFSGNTIY
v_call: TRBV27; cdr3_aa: ASSLGQQIYNEQF
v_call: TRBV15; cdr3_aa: ATSRGTSVSTDTQY
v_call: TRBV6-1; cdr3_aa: ASSDGQGFREQY
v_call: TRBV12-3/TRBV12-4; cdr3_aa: ASSWTEEQY
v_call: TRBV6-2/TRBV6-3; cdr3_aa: ASSNLAGATDTQY
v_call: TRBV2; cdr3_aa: ASTPEESYTDTQY
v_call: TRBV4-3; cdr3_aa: ASSRTGTGSEKLF
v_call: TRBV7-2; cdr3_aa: ASSLGLAGGLTDTQY
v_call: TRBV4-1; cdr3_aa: ASSQESMGNQPQH
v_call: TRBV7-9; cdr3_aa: ASSFPGTNNEQF
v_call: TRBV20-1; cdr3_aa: SARPGASGGHEQY
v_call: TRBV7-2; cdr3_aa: ASSLTSGGWETQY
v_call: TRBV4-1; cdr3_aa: ASSQGWGEQETQY
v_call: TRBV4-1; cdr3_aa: ASSQGTRNYEQY
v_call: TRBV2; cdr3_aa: ASNPTTTRYGYT
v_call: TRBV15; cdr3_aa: ATRLTPHYEQY
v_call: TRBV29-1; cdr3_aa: SVEERGRGNYGYT
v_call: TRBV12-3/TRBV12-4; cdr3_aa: ASSKTRSKETQY
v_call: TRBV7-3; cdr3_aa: ASSLGAATEAF
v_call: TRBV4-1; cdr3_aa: ASSRLPGQIIEQY
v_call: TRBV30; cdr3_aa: AWRRTGVMNTEAF
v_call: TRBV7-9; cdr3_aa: ASSLSAGGARKETQY
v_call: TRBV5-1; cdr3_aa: ASSGPGQGAGDTQY
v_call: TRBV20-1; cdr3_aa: SARTPAMNTEAF
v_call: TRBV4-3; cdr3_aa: ASSQDGVTGGRETQY
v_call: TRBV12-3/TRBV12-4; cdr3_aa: ASSTNRGRETQY
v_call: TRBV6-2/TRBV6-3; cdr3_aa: ASRSTGDSGANVLT
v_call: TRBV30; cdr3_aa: AWRRSRAPYGYT